This T cell receptor (beta chain) was identified in a study of T cell repertoires in cytomegalovirus infection. Across the study: CMV epitopes that were recently identified and HLA-C-restricted were used alongside well-studied HLA-B-restricted ones. Public TCR beta signatures indicated both CMV infection and matching HLA type. Study conclusions and caveats: Predominance within the ex vivo response was attributable to HLA-C-restricted CMV-specific TCR beta clonotypes. Carriers of CMV and the relevant HLA type were discriminated by public TCR beta frequency.

V was shortened by 1 base and J by 2 bases, with 12 bases between the two germline ends. Germline CDR1 reads SNHLY; CDR2 reads FYNNEI. The CDR3 is made up of 16 amino acids. TCRdb redid the calling of the reads with MiXCR, one entry per CDR3 protein. The profile covers about 700,000 distinct CDR3 sequences, with 30% to 35% appearing a single time and 15% to 20% taken by the ten largest. In regard to this clonotype: Antigen: not known.

The specimen comprised cultured PBMCs, sampled from culture after CMV antigen stimulation. This rearrangement joins TRBV2 to TRBJ2-1; D unclear. This receptor was identified in a human donor in good health (CMV status not recorded). Some clones in this sample may be carry-over from other donors' samples. The CDR3 coding sequence is TGTGCCAGCAGTGAAGGTCCCGCTAGGGCCTACAATGAGCAGTTCTTC. Residues: CASSEGPARAYNEQFF.